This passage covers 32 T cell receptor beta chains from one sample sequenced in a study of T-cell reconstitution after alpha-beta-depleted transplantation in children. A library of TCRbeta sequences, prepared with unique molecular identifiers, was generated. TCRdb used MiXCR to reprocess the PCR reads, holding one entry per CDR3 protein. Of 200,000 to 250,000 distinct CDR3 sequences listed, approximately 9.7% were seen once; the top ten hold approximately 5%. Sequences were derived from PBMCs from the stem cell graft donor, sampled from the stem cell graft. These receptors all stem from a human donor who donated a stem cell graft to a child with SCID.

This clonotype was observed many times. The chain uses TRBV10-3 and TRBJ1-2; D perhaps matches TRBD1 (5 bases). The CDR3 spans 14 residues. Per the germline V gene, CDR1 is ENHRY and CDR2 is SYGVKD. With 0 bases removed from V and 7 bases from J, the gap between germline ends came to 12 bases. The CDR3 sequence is CAISESTAGTGYTF. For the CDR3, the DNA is TGTGCCATCAGTGAGTCGACTGCGGGGACTGGCTACACCTTC.

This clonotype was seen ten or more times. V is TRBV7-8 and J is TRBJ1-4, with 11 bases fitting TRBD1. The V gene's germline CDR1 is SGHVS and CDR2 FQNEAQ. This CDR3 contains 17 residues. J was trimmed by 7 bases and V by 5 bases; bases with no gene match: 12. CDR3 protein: CASSPGQGAIYREKLFF. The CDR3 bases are TGTGCCAGCAGCCCCGGACAGGGGGCGATATATCGTGAAAAACTGTTTTTT.

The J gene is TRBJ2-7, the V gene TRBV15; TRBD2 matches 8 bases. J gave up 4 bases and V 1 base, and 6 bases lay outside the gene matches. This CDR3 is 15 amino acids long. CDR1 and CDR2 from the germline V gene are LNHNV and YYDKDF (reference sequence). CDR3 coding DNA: TGTGCCACCAGCAGAGGGACTAGCTCCTTTTACGAGCAGTACTTC. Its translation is CATSRGTSSFYEQYF. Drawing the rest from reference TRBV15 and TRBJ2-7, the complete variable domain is DAMVIQNPRYQVTQFGKPVTLSCSQTLNHNVMYWYQQKSSQAPKLLFHYYDKDFNNEADTPDNFQSRRPNTSFCFLDIRSPGLGDTAMYLCATSRGTSSFYEQYFGPGTRLTVT.

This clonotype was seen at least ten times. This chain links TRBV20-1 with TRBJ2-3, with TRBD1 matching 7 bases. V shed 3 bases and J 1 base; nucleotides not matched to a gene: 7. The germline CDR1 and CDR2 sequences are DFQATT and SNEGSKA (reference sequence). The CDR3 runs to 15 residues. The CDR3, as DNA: TGCAGTGCTAGCGGGGCGACAGGGCGCACAGATACGCAGTATTTT. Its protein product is CSASGATGRTDTQYF.

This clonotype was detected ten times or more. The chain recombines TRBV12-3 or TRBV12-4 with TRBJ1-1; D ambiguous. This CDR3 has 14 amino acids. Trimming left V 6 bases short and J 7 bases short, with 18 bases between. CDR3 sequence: CASSSPRGSGEAFF. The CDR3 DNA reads TGTGCCAGCAGCTCCCCTCGAGGGTCCGGTGAAGCTTTCTTT.

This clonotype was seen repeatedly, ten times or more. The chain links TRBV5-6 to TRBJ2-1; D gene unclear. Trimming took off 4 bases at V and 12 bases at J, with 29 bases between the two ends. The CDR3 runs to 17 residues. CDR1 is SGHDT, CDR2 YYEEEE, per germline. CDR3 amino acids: CASSPHHPVVEYSGQFF. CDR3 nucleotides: TGTGCCAGCAGCCCCCATCATCCGGTCGTTGAGTATTCTGGGCAGTTCTTC.

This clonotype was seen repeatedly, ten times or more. The CDR3 nucleotides are TGTGCCAGCACTTTTGACGACAGGCTCTACGAGCAGTACTTC. This gives the protein CASTFDDRLYEQYF. V is TRBV12-3 or TRBV12-4 and J is TRBJ2-7; D may be TRBD1 (6 bases). The CDR3 sequence is 14 residues long. Between the trimmed V and J ends, which lost 7 bases and 3 bases, there was a span of 16 bases.

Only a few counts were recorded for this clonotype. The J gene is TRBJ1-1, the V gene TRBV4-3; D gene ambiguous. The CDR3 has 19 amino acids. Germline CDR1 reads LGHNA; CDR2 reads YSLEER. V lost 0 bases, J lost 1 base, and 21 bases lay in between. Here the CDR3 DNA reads TGCGCCAGCAGCCAAGACGGCCGAGTTCGGGTTGGGAAGAACACTGAAGCTTTCTTT. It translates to CASSQDGRVRVGKNTEAFF.

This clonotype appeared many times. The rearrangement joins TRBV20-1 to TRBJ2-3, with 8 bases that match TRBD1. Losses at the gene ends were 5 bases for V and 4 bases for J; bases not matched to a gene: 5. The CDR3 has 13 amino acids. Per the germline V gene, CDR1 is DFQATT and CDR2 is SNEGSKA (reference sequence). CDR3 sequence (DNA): TGCAGTGCTCCTGGACAGGGAGCAGATACGCAGTATTTT. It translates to CSAPGQGADTQYF.

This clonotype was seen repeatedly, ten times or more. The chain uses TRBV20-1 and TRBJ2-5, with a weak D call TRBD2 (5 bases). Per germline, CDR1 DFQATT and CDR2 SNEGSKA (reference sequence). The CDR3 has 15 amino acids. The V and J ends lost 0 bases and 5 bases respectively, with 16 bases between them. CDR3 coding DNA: TGCAGTGCTAGAGAATCGGGTATGAGAGGGGAGACCCAGTACTTC. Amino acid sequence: CSARESGMRGETQYF.

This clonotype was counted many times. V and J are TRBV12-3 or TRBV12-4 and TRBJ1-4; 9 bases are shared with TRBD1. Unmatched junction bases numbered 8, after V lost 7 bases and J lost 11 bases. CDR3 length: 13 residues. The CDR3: CASTPGQGRKLFF. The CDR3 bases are TGTGCCAGCACCCCGGGACAGGGAAGGAAACTGTTTTTT.

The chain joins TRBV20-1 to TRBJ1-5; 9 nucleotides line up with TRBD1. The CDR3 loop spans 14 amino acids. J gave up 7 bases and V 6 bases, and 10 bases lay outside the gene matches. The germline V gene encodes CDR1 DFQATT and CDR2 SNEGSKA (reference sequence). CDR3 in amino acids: CSAPPGQGSQPQHF. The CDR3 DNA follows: TGCAGTGCCCCACCGGGACAGGGAAGCCAGCCCCAGCATTTT.

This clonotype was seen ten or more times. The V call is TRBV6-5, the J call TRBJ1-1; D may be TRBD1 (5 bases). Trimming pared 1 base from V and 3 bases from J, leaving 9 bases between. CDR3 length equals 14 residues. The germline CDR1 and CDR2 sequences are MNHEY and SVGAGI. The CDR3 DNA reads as TGTGCCAGCAGTTACTTAGGAGGGGACACTGAAGCTTTCTTT. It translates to CASSYLGGDTEAFF.

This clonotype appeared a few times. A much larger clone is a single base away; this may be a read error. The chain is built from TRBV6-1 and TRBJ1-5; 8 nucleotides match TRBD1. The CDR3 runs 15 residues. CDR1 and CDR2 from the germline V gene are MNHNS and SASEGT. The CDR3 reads CASSDGQGSSWPQPF. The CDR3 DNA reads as TGTGCCAGCAGTGACGGACAGGGTTCGTCCTGGCCCCAGCCTTTT.

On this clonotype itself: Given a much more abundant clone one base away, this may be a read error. The CDR3 bases are TGTGCCAACGCCCCCAACGTTTACAATGAGCAGTTCTTC. This sequence encodes CANAPNVYNEQFF. J is TRBJ2-1 and V is TRBV12-3 or TRBV12-4; D remains unclear. The CDR3 extends over 13 amino acids. Trimming took 10 bases from V and 4 from J, leaving 14 bases between them.

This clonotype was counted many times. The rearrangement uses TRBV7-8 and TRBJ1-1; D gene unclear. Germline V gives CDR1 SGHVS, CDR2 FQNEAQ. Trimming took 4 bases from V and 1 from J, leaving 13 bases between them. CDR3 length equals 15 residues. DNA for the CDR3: TGTGCCAGCAGCTCACAGCGGACTGCGAACACTGAAGCTTTCTTT. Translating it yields CASSSQRTANTEAFF. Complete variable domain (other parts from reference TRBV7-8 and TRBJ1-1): GAGVSQSPRYKVAKRGQDVALRCDPISGHVSLFWYQQALGQGPEFLTYFQNEAQLDKSGLPSDRFFAERPEGSVSTLKIQRTQQEDSAVYLCASSSQRTANTEAFFGQGTRLTVV.

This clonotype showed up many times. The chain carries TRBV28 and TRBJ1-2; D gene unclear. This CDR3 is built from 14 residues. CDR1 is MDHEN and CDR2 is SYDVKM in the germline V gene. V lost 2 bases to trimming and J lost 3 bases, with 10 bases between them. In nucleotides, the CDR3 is TGTGCCAGCAGTTTAATCGCGGAGTACTATGGCTACACCTTC. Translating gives CASSLIAEYYGYTF.

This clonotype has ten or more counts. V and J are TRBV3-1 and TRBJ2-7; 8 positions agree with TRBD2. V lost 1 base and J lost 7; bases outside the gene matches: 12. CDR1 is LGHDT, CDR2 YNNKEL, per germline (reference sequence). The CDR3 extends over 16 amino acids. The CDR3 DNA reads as TGTGCCAGCAGCCAAGCGTCAGCGGGGGCTTTCGGGGAGCAGTACTTC. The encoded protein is CASSQASAGAFGEQYF.

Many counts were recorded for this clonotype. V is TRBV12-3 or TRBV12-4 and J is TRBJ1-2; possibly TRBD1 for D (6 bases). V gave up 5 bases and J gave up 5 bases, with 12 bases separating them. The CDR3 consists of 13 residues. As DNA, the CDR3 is TGTGCCAGCAGTATCCCGGGGGCATATGGCTACACCTTC. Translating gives CASSIPGAYGYTF.

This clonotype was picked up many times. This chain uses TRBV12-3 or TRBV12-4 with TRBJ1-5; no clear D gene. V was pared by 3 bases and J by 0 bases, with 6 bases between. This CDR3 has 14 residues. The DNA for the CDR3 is TGTGCCAGCAGTTTCGACCATAGCAATCAGCCCCAGCATTTT. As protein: CASSFDHSNQPQHF.

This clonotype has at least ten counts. The DNA of the CDR3 is TGTGCCAGCAGCCTCACTAGCGAGGGGCGCACAGATACGCAGTATTTT. Its protein product is CASSLTSEGRTDTQYF. The chain links TRBV5-6 to TRBJ2-3; 7 bases are shared with TRBD2. This CDR3 has 16 residues. With V trimmed by 4 bases and J by 1 base, 9 bases remained unmatched. Germline CDR1 reads SGHDT; CDR2 reads YYEEEE.

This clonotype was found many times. The CDR3 sequence is CASSGYRATEAFF. The CDR3 coding sequence is TGTGCCAGCAGCGGATACAGGGCTACTGAAGCTTTCTTT. The J gene is TRBJ1-1, the V gene TRBV9; D is possibly TRBD1 (6 bases). Between the trimmed V and J ends, which lost 3 bases and 5 bases, there was a span of 11 bases. Germline-derived CDR1 and CDR2 are SGDLS and YYNGEE. The CDR3 is 13 amino acids.

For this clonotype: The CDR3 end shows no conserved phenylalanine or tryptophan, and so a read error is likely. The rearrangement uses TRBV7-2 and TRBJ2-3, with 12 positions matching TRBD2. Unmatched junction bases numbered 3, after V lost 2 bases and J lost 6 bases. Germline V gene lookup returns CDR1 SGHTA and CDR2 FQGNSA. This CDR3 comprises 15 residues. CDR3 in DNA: TGTGCCAGCAGCTTACTAGCGGGGGGGTTGGATACGCAGTATTAT. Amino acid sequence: CASSLLAGGLDTQYY.

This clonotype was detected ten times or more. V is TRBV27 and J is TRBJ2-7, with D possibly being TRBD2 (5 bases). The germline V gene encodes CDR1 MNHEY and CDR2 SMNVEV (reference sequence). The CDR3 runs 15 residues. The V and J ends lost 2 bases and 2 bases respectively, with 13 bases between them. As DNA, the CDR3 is TGTGCCAGCAGTTTAAAGGGAGCGTGGGCCTACGAGCAGTACTTC. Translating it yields CASSLKGAWAYEQYF.

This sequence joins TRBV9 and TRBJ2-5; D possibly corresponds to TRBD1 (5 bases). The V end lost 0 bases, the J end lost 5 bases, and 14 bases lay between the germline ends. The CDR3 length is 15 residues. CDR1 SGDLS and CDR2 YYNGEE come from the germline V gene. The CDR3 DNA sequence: TGTGCCAGCAGCGTAGGTGTCAGGGTGGGCGAGACCCAGTACTTC. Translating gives CASSVGVRVGETQYF.

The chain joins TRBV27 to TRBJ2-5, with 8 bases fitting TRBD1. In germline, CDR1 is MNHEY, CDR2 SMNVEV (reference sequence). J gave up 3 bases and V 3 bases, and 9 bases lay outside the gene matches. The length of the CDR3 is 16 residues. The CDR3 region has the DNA TGTGCCAGCAGTTTGCTCGACAGGGGTGTGAAAGAGACCCAGTACTTC. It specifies CASSLLDRGVKETQYF.

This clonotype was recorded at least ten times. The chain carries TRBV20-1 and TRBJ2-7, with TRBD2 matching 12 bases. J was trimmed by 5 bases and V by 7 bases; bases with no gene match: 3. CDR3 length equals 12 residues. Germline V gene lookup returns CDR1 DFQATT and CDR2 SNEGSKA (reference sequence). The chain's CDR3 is CSGTSGVDEQYF. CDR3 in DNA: TGCAGTGGGACTAGCGGGGTTGACGAGCAGTACTTC.

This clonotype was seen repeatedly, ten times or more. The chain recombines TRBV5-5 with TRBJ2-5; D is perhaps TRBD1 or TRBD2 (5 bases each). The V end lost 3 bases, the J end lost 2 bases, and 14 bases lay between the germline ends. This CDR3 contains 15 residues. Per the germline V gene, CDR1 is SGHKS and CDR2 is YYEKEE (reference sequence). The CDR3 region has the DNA TGTGCCAGCAGCTCGGGGACCGCGCAACAAGAGACCCAGTACTTC. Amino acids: CASSSGTAQQETQYF.

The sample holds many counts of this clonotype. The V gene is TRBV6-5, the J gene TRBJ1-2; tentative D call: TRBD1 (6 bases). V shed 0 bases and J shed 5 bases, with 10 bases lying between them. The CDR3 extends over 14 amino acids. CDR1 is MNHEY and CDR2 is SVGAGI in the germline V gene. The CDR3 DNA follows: TGTGCCAGCAGTTACTCTAGGGGGGTTTATGGCTACACCTTC. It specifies CASSYSRGVYGYTF.

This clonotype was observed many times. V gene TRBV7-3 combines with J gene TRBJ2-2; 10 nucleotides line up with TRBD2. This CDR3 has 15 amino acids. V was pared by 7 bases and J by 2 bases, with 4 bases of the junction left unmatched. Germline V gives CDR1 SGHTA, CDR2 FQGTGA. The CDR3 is CASTPSGGNTGELFF. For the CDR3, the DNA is TGTGCCAGCACCCCTAGCGGGGGAAACACCGGGGAGCTGTTTTTT.

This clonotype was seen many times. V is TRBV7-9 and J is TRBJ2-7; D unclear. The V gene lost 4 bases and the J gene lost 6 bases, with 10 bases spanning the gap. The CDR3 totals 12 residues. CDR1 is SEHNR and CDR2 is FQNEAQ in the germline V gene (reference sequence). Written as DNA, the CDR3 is TGTGCCAGCAGCTCATCCTCGCCCGAGCAGTACTTC. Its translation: CASSSSSPEQYF.

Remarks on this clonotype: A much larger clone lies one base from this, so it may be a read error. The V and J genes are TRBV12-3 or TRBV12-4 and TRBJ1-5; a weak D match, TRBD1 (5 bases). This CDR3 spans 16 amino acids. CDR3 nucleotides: TGTCCCAGCAGACCGGAGGGGATAGGAGGCTATCAGCCCCAGCATTTT. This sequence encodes CPSRPEGIGGYQPQHF.